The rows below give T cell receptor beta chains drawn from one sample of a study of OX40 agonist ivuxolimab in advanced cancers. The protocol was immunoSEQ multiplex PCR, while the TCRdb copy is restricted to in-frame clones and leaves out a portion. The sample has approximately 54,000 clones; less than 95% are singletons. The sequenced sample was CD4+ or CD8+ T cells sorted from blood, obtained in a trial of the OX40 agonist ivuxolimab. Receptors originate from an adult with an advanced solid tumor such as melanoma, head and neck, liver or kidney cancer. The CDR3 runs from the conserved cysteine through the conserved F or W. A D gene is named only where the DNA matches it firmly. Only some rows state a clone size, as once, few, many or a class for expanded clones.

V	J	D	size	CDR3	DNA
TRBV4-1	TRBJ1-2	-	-	CASSPMGAFYGYTF	TGCGCCAGCAGCCCTATGGGGGCGTTCTATGGCTACACCTTC
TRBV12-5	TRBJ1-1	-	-	CASGLGRNTEAFF	TGTGCTAGTGGTTTAGGCCGGAACACTGAAGCTTTCTTT
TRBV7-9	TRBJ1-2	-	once	CASSLGPKIYGYTF	TGTGCCAGCAGCTTAGGCCCAAAGATCTATGGCTACACCTTC
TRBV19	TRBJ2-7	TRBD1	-	CASRGTGAYEQYF	TGTGCCAGTAGGGGGACAGGAGCCTACGAGCAGTACTTC
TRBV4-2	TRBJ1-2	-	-	CASSQEQGDYGYTF	TGTGCCAGCAGCCAGGAACAGGGAGACTATGGCTACACCTTC
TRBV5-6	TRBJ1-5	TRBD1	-	CASSGQGHQPQHF	TGTGCCAGCTCCGGACAGGGCCATCAGCCCCAGCATTTT
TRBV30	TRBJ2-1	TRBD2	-	CAWGSVGSSGGNEQFF	TGTGCCTGGGGGAGTGTAGGGTCTAGCGGGGGAAATGAGCAGTTCTTC
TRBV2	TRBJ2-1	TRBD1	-	CASSSGQGVNNEQFF	TGTGCCAGCAGTTCGGGACAGGGGGTTAACAATGAGCAGTTCTTC
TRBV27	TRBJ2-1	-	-	CASSSLTGTQAYNEQFF	TGTGCCAGCAGTTCTCTCACCGGGACTCAAGCCTACAATGAGCAGTTCTTC
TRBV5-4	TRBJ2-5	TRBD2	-	CASSFAGGPETQYF	TGTGCCAGCAGCTTCGCGGGAGGGCCAGAGACCCAGTACTTC
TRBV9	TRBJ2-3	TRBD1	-	CASTQDRVSDTQYF	TGTGCCAGCACCCAGGACAGGGTTTCAGATACGCAGTATTTT
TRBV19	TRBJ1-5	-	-	CASSIGYPSGYQPQHF	TGTGCCAGTAGTATAGGATACCCGTCAGGTTATCAGCCCCAGCATTTT
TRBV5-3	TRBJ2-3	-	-	CARSLSADTQYF	TGTGCCAGAAGCTTGTCCGCAGATACGCAGTATTTT
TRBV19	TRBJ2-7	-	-	CASSPRTAYEQYF	TGTGCCAGTAGTCCAAGGACAGCCTACGAGCAGTACTTC
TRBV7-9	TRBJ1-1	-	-	CASSLTTGSPEAFF	TGTGCCAGCAGTCTTACTACCGGGTCTCCTGAAGCTTTCTTT
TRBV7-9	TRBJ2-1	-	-	CASSPAAGPDYNEQFF	TGTGCCAGCAGCCCGGCCGCGGGACCCGACTACAATGAGCAGTTCTTC
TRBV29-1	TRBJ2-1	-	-	CSVVFAFPYNEQFF	TGCAGCGTTGTGTTTGCCTTCCCCTACAATGAGCAGTTCTTC
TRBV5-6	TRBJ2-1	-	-	CASSLAGDEQFF	TGTGCCAGCAGCTTGGCGGGGGATGAGCAGTTCTTC
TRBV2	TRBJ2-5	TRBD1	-	CASSEGQGARETQYF	TGTGCCAGCAGTGAAGGGCAGGGGGCACGGGAGACCCAGTACTTC
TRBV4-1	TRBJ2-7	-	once	CASSQERGAVYEQYF	TGCGCCAGCAGCCAAGAGAGGGGGGCCGTCTACGAGCAGTACTTC
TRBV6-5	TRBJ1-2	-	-	CASSSTGDYGYTF	TGTGCCAGCAGTTCGACAGGAGACTATGGCTACACCTTC
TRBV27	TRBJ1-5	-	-	CASSLQGLNQPQHF	TGTGCCAGCAGTCTTCAGGGTCTCAATCAGCCCCAGCATTTT
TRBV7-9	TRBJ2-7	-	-	CASSWRAVPYEQYF	TGTGCCAGCAGCTGGCGGGCAGTGCCCTACGAGCAGTACTTC
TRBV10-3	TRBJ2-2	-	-	CVISEGSYSGELFF	TGTGTCATCAGTGAGGGGTCATACTCCGGGGAGCTGTTTTTT
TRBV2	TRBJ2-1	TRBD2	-	CASSSGSSYNEQFF	TGTGCCAGCAGTAGCGGGAGCTCCTACAATGAGCAGTTCTTC
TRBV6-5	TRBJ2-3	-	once	CASSYSIGAETDTQYF	TGTGCCAGCAGTTACTCCATTGGGGCAGAGACAGATACGCAGTATTTT
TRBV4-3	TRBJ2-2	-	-	CASSQYYPGELFF	TGCGCCAGCAGCCAGTACTATCCCGGGGAGCTGTTTTTT
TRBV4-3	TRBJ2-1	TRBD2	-	CASSQDSSGSYNEQFF	TGCGCCAGCAGCCAAGATTCTAGCGGTTCCTACAATGAGCAGTTCTTC
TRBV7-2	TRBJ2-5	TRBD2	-	CASSSGLAVYQETQYF	TGTGCCAGCAGCTCAGGACTAGCGGTGTACCAAGAGACCCAGTACTTC
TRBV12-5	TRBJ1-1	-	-	CASGLVQGGIGEAFF	TGTGCTAGTGGTTTGGTACAAGGGGGAATAGGTGAAGCTTTCTTT
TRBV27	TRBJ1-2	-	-	CASSLSGPQGGYTF	TGTGCCAGCAGTTTATCCGGTCCGCAAGGGGGCTACACCTTC
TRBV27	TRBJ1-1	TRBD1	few	CASSNPTGYTEAFF	TGTGCCAGCAGTAACCCGACAGGGTACACTGAAGCTTTCTTT
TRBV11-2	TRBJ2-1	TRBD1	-	CASSLDQAGGSYNEQFF	TGTGCCAGCAGCTTAGATCAAGCAGGGGGCAGTTACAATGAGCAGTTCTTC
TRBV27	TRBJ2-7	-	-	CASSLYRLSYEQYF	TGTGCCAGCAGTTTATACAGGCTTTCCTACGAGCAGTACTTC
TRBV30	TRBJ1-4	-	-	CAWSVMETNEKLFF	TGTGCCTGGAGTGTAATGGAGACTAATGAAAAACTGTTTTTT
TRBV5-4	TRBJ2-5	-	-	CASSLGSETQYF	TGTGCCAGCAGCTTGGGTTCAGAGACCCAGTACTTC
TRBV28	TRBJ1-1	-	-	CASSFYGAVLNTEAFF	TGTGCCAGCAGTTTCTATGGGGCCGTATTGAACACTGAAGCTTTCTTT